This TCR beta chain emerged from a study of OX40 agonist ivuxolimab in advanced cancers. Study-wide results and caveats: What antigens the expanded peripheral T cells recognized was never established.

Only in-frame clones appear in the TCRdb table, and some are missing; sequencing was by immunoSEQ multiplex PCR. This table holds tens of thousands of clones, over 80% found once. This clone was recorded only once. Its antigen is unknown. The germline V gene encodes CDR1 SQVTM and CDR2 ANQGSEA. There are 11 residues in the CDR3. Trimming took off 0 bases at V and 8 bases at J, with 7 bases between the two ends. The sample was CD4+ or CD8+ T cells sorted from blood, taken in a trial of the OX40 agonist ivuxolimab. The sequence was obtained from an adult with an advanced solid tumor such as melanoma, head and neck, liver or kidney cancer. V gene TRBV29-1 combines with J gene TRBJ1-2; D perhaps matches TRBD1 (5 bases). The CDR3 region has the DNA TGCAGCGTTGAAGATAGGGGAGGCTACACCTTC. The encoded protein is CSVEDRGGYTF.